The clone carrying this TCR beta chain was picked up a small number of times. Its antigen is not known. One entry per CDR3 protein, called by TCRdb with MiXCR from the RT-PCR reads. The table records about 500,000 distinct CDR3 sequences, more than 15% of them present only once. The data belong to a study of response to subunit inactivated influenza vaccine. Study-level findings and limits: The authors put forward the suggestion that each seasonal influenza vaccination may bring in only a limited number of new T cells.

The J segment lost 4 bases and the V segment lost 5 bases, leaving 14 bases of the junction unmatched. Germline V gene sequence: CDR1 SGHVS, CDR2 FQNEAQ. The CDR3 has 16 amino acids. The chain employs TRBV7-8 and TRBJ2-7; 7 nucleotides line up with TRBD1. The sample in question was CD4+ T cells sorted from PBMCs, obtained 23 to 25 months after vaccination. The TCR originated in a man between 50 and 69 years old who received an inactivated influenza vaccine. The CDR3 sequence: CASSRVPGQNRYEQYF. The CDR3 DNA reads TGTGCCAGCAGCCGTGTCCCGGGACAGAATCGGTACGAGCAGTACTTC.